This paragraph reports one T cell receptor (beta chain). This entry belongs to a study of blood T cell repertoires in COVID-19. This table comes from immunoSEQ multiplex PCR, and its TCRdb copy is limited to in-frame clones, with some not included. The sample includes 300,000 or so clones, around 90% of them seen just once. The length of the CDR3 is 14 residues. Trimming left V 4 bases short and J 8 bases short, with 17 bases between. Germline assignment: CDR1 LNHDA and CDR2 SQIVND (reference sequence). Sequencing was performed on PBMCs or T cells enriched from blood (not recorded which). The chain has TRBV19 and TRBJ1-2; D remains ambiguous. The sequence was collected from a woman under 40 who had recovered from COVID-19. The CDR3 region is CASSTNAGSEGYTF. DNA for the CDR3: TGTGCCAGTAGTACAAACGCAGGATCAGAAGGCTACACCTTC.